This T cell receptor beta chain was recorded in a study of cytomegalovirus exposure and HLA in healthy donors. The CDR3 extends over 15 amino acids. Trimming removed 1 base at V and 2 bases at J, with 10 bases between. Profiled with immunoSEQ multiplex PCR; TCRdb holds only in-frame clones, not every one. Among 110,000 or so clones listed, 85% to 90% were seen once. V and J are TRBV5-3 and TRBJ2-1; D is undetermined. TRBV5-3 is given ORF status, its function remaining uncertain. This receptor was obtained from a woman aged 30 to 39 in good health and CMV-seronegative. The specimen sequenced was PBMCs. The chain's CDR3 is CARSLTISTYNEQFF. Here the CDR3 DNA reads TGTGCCAGAAGCTTGACTATTTCCACCTACAATGAGCAGTTCTTC.